The entry that follows covers one T cell receptor (beta chain) sequence. Cohorts were based on clinical histories the participants reported. Resolution of symptoms, clearance, or two negative PCRs was present in recovered Cohort 3 donors. The germline V gene encodes CDR1 SGDLS and CDR2 YYNGEE. V dropped 0 bases and J dropped 10 bases, with 8 bases sitting between them. The CDR3 runs to 12 residues. The sample originates from a study of blood T cell repertoires in COVID-19. Study context: There were acute and convalescent COVID-19 samples, and they came from the United States, Italy and Spain.

Per the original methods: Estimated nucleated cell counts came from reference gene primer amplification. Measured with immunoSEQ multiplex PCR; TCRdb has only the in-frame clones, and not every one. V and J calls and clone size are those listed in that table; D and trimming were worked out from the DNA. The sample yields fewer than 250,000 clones, 84% seen once. This TCR came from a woman in her forties who had recovered from COVID-19. The sample was PBMCs or T cells enriched from blood (not recorded which). The rearrangement uses TRBV9 and TRBJ2-1; possible D gene TRBD2, 5 bases. The CDR3 reads CASSVERGEQFF. The DNA for the CDR3 is TGTGCCAGCAGCGTAGAGAGAGGGGAGCAGTTCTTC.